These 13 T cell receptor beta chains share one sample of origin, sequenced in a study of shared clonotypes between healthy human individuals. TCRdb's table, derived via immunoSEQ multiplex PCR, lists solely in-frame clones and lacks some. The profile covers about a million clones, with roughly 77% appearing a single time and roughly 0.9% taken by the ten largest. The sequenced material came from memory CD4+ T cells from PBMCs. As for subset: CD45RA-negative fraction. Receptors were obtained from a man aged 18 to 30 in good health. Some clones in this sample may be carry-over from other donors' samples.

As regards this clone: One base away lies a much larger clone, so this may be a sequencing read error. At the DNA level, this CDR3 is encoded by other sequences in the same sample as well. V is TRBV7-9 and J is TRBJ1-2; maybe TRBD1 (5 bases). Germline assignment: CDR1 SEHNR and CDR2 FQNEAQ (reference sequence). Deletions cut 0 bases from V and 5 bases from J, with 10 bases between. The CDR3 runs to 14 residues. The CDR3 coding sequence is TGTGCCAGCAGCTTAGCCGGGACCGCGTATGGCTACACCTTC. It is translated as CASSLAGTAYGYTF.

J is TRBJ2-4 and V is TRBV7-9; a weak D match, TRBD1 (6 bases). The CDR3 consists of 17 residues. Looked up from germline, CDR1 is SEHNR and CDR2 is FQNEAQ (reference sequence). Trimming removed 1 base at V and 0 bases at J, with 13 bases between. CDR3 in amino acids: CASSLGGDRLAKNIQYF. The CDR3 nucleotides read TGTGCCAGCAGCTTAGGGGGAGACAGGTTAGCCAAAAACATTCAGTACTTC.

The chain is built from TRBV28 and TRBJ2-7, with D possibly being TRBD2 (7 bases). The CDR3 consists of 15 residues. Germline V gives CDR1 MDHEN, CDR2 SYDVKM. V lost 4 bases and J 4 bases, leaving 17 bases between the germline ends. The CDR3 coding sequence is TGTGCCAGCAGTTGGGGAGGGGGGCACGATTACGAGCAGTACTTC. Translation: CASSWGGGHDYEQYF.

The rearrangement joins TRBV5-1 to TRBJ2-1; a weak D match, TRBD1 (6 bases). Germline CDR1 SGHRS, CDR2 YFSETQ. CDR3 size: 16 residues. Trimming pared 4 bases from V and 4 bases from J, leaving 18 bases between. The CDR3 sequence is CASSPDPGTQYNEQFF. The CDR3 DNA is TGCGCCAGCAGCCCAGATCCCGGGACACAGTACAATGAGCAGTTCTTC.

This clone showed up just once. V gene TRBV7-9 combines with J gene TRBJ2-1; TRBD1 aligns across 7 bases. The CDR3 is 15 amino acids. J was trimmed by 4 bases and V by 7 bases; bases with no gene match: 10. From germline, CDR1 is SEHNR and CDR2 FQNEAQ (reference sequence). CDR3 protein: CASTPGRGWYNEQFF. The CDR3 DNA sequence: TGTGCCAGCACCCCCGGCAGGGGGTGGTACAATGAGCAGTTCTTC.

The chain employs TRBV27 and TRBJ2-5; D remains ambiguous. Looked up from germline, CDR1 is MNHEY and CDR2 is SMNVEV (reference sequence). CDR3 size: 14 residues. Trimming took 3 bases from V and 0 from J, leaving 8 bases between them. The CDR3 bases are TGTGCCAGCAGTTTTCTGGGGAACCAAGAGACCCAGTACTTC. This encodes CASSFLGNQETQYF.

V and J are TRBV7-6 and TRBJ2-1; weak D call: TRBD1 (6 bases). Looked up from germline, CDR1 is SGHVS and CDR2 is FNYEAQ. Trimming cost V 5 bases and J 5 bases, with 10 bases left between them. CDR3 length: 13 amino acids. CDR3 DNA sequence: TGTGCCAGCAGCCGGAGACAGGACAATGAGCAGTTCTTC. This gives the protein CASSRRQDNEQFF.

As concerns this clone: Other DNA sequences in the same sample also yield this CDR3. The chain employs TRBV9 and TRBJ2-3; D is uncertain. Trimming stripped 0 bases from V and 0 bases from J, with 5 bases between. CDR1 SGDLS and CDR2 YYNGEE come from the germline V gene. The CDR3 is made up of 14 amino acids. The CDR3 protein is CASSVVPSTDTQYF. CDR3 in DNA: TGTGCCAGCAGCGTAGTGCCCAGCACAGATACGCAGTATTTT.

This clone was detected once. This chain joins TRBV5-4 and TRBJ2-7, with D tentatively TRBD2 (6 bases). V shed 4 bases and J shed 5 bases, with 16 bases lying between them. The CDR3 has 14 amino acids. In germline, CDR1 is SGHNT, CDR2 YYREEE (reference sequence). CDR3 nucleotides: TGTGCCAGCAGCCCGGCGGGACGGGCCCACGAGCAGTACTTC. Translation gives CASSPAGRAHEQYF.

The rearrangement links TRBV5-4 to TRBJ1-2, with a tentative D call TRBD1 (6 bases). Germline-derived CDR1 and CDR2 are SGHNT and YYREEE (reference sequence). With 4 bases removed from V and 6 bases from J, the gap between germline ends came to 16 bases. The CDR3 spans 14 residues. The CDR3, as DNA: TGTGCCAGCAGCCGTTATACAGGGACCAATGGCTACACCTTC. This sequence encodes CASSRYTGTNGYTF.

The chain is built from TRBV15 and TRBJ2-5; TRBD1 might be the D (6 bases). The CDR3 loop spans 16 amino acids. Trimming left V 5 bases short and J 1 base short, with 17 bases between. Germline assignment: CDR1 LNHNV and CDR2 YYDKDF (reference sequence). Here the CDR3 reads CATSFSVRGGQETQYF. In DNA form, the CDR3 reads TGTGCCACCAGCTTCTCCGTCCGAGGGGGCCAAGAGACCCAGTACTTC.

The V and J genes are TRBV4-2 and TRBJ2-2; D ambiguous. This CDR3 contains 14 residues. Trimming cost V 0 bases and J 3 bases, with 5 bases left between them. CDR1 is LGHNA and CDR2 is YNFKEQ in the germline V gene. CDR3 sequence (DNA): TGTGCCAGCAGCCAAGATTTCCACACCGGGGAGCTGTTTTTT. It encodes CASSQDFHTGELFF.

This clone showed up just once. The CDR3 loop is CASSPRVGGEQYF. CDR3 coding DNA: TGCGCCAGCAGCCCGCGTGTAGGCGGCGAGCAGTACTTC. The J gene is TRBJ2-7, the V gene TRBV5-1; D gene uncertain. The CDR3 length is 13 residues. CDR1 SGHRS and CDR2 YFSETQ come from the germline V gene. Trimming took off 4 bases at V and 6 bases at J, with 14 bases between the two ends.